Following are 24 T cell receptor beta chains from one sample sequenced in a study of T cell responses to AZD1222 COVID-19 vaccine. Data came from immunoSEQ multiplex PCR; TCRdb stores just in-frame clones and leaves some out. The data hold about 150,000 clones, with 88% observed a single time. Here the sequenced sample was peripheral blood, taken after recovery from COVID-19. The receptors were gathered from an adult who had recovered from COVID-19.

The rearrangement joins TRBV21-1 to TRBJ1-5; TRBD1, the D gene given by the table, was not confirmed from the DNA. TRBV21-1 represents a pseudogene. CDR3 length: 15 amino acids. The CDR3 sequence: CASRGDRGSNQPQHF. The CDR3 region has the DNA TGTGCCAGCAGGGGGGACAGGGGTAGCAATCAGCCCCAGCATTTT.

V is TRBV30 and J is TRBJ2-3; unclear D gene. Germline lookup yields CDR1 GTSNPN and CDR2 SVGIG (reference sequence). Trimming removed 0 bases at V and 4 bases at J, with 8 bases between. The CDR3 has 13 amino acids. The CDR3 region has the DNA TGTGCCTGGAGTGTAACCTCGTCAGATACGCAGTATTTT. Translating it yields CAWSVTSSDTQYF.

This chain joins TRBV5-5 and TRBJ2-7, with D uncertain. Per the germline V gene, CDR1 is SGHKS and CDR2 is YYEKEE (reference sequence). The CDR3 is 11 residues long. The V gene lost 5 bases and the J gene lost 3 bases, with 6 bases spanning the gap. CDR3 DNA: TGTGCCAGCAGGCAGGACTACGAGCAGTACTTC. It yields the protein CASRQDYEQYF.

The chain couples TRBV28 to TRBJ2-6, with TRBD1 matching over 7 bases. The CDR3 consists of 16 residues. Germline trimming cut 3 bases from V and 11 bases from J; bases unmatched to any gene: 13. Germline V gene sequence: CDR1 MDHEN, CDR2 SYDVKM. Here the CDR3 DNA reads TGTGCCAGCAGTTTTATAGGGGACAGTGTTCAGCACGTCCTGACTTTC. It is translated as CASSFIGDSVQHVLTF. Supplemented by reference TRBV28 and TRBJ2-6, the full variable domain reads DVKVTQSSRYLVKRTGEKVFLECVQDMDHENMFWYRQDPGLGLRLIYFSYDVKMKEKGDIPEGYSVSREKKERFSLILESASTNQTSMYLCASSFIGDSVQHVLTFGAGSRLTVL.

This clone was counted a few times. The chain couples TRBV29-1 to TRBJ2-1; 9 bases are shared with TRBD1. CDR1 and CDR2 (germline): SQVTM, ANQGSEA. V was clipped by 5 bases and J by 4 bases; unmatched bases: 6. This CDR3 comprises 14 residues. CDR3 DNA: TGCAGCGTTATGTGGGACAGGGCGTACAATGAGCAGTTCTTC. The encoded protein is CSVMWDRAYNEQFF.

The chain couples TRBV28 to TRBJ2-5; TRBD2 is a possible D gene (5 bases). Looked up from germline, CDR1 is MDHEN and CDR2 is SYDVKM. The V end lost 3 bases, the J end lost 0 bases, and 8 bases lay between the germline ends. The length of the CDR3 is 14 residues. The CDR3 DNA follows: TGTGCCAGCAGTTTTGCGGGTGACCAAGAGACCCAGTACTTC. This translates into CASSFAGDQETQYF.

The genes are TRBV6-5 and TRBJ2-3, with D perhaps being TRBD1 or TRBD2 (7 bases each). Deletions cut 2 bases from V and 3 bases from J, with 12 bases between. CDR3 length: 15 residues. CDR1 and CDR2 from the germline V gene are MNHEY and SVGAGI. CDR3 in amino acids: CASSYGQGGTDTQYF. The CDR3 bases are TGTGCCAGCAGTTACGGGCAGGGGGGGACAGATACGCAGTATTTT.

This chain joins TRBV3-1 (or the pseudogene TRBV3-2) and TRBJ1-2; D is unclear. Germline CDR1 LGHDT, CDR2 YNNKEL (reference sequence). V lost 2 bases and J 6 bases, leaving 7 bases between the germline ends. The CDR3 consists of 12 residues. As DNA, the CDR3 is TGTGCCAGCAGCCAATGGGCGGATGGCTACACCTTC. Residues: CASSQWADGYTF.

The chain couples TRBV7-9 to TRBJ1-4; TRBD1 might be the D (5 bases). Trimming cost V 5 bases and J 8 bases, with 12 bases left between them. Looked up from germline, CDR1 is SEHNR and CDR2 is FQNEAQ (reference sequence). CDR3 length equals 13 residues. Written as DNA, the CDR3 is TGTGCCAGCAGCCCCGACAGTTCCGAAAAACTGTTTTTT. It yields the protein CASSPDSSEKLFF.

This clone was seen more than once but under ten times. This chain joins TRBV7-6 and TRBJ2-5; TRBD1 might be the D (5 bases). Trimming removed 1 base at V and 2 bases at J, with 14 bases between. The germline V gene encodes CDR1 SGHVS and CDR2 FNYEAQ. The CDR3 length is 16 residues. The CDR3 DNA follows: TGTGCCAGCAGCTTAGGCGACAGCCACCTACAAGAGACCCAGTACTTC. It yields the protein CASSLGDSHLQETQYF.

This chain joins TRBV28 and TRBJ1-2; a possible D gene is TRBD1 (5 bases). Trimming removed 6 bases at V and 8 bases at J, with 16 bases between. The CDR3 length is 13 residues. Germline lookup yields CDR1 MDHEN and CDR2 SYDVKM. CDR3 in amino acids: CASRGDEGKGYTF. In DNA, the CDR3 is TGTGCCAGCAGGGGGGACGAGGGTAAAGGCTACACCTTC.

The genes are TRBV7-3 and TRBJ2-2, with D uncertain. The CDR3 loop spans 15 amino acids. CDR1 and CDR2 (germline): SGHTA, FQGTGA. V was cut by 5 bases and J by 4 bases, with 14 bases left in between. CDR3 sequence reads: CASSLHPTSTGELFF. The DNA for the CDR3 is TGTGCCAGCAGCCTCCATCCGACTTCCACCGGGGAGCTGTTTTTT.

The CDR3 is CSVVVGAQEQFF. The CDR3 DNA is TGCAGCGTTGTGGTCGGGGCTCAGGAGCAGTTCTTC. This chain links TRBV29-1 with TRBJ2-1, with D perhaps being TRBD1 or TRBD2 (5 bases each). V was shortened by 4 bases and J by 10 bases, with 14 bases between the two germline ends. This CDR3 comprises 12 residues. The germline V gene has CDR1 SQVTM and CDR2 ANQGSEA.

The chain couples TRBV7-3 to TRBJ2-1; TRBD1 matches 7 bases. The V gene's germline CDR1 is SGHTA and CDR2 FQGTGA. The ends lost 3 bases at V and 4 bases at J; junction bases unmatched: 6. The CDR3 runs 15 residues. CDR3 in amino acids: CASSFGTVLYNEQFF. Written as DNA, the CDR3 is TGTGCCAGCAGCTTTGGGACAGTATTATACAATGAGCAGTTCTTC.

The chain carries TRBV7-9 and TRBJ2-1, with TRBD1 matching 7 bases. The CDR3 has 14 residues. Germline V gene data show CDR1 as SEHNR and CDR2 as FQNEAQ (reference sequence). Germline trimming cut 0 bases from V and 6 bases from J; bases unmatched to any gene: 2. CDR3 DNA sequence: TGTGCCAGCAGCTTAGCCAGGGGGTTCAATGAGCAGTTCTTC. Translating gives CASSLARGFNEQFF.

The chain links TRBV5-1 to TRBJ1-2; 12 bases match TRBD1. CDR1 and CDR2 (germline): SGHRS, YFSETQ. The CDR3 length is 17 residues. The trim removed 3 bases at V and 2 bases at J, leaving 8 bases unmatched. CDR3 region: CASSSGQGALDNYGYTF. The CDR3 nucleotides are TGCGCCAGCAGCTCGGGACAGGGGGCCCTTGACAACTATGGCTACACCTTC. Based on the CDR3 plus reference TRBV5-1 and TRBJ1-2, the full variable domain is KAGVTQTPRYLIKTRGQQVTLSCSPISGHRSVSWYQQTPGQGLQFLFEYFSETQRNKGNFPGRFSGRQFSNSRSEMNVSTLELGDSALYLCASSSGQGALDNYGYTFGSGTRLTVV.

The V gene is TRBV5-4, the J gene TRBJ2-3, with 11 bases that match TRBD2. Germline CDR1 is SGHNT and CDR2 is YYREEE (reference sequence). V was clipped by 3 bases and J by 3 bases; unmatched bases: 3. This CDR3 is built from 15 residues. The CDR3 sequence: CASSSRTSGTDTQYF. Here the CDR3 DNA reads TGTGCCAGCAGCTCACGGACTAGCGGGACAGATACGCAGTATTTT.

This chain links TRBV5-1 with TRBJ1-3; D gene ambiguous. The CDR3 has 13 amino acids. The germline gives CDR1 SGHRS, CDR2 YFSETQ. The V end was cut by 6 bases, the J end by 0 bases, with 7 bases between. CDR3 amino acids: CASNTGSGNTIYF. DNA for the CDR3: TGCGCCAGCAATACGGGCTCTGGAAACACCATATATTTT.

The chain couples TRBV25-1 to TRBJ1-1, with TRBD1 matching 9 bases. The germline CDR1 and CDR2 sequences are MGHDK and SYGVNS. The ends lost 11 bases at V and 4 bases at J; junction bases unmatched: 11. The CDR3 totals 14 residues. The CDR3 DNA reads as TGTGCCTCACGGGGACAGGGAGGTCGCACTGAAGCTTTCTTT. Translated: CASRGQGGRTEAFF. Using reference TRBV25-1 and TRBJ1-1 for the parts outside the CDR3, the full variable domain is EADIYQTPRYLVIGTGKKITLECSQTMGHDKMYWYQQDPGMELHLIHYSYGVNSTEKGDLSSESTVSRIRTEHFPLTLESARPSHTSQYLCASRGQGGRTEAFFGQGTRLTVV.

The CDR3 is CASTTWTGPNQPQHF. Here the CDR3 DNA reads TGTGCCAGCACCACGTGGACAGGGCCCAATCAGCCCCAGCATTTT. The chain joins TRBV19 to TRBJ1-5; 8 nucleotides agree with TRBD1. Germline V CDR1 and CDR2: LNHDA, SQIVND (reference sequence). The length of the CDR3 is 15 residues. Trimming removed 9 bases from V and 3 bases from J; junction bases left unmatched: 10. Supplemented by reference TRBV19 and TRBJ1-5, the full variable domain reads DGGITQSPKYLFRKEGQNVTLSCEQNLNHDAMYWYRQDPGQGLRLIYYSQIVNDFQKGDIAEGYSVSREKKESFPLTVTSAQKNPTAFYLCASTTWTGPNQPQHFGDGTRLSIL.

This chain's CDR3 is CASSPPEKGGNNYGYTF. Here the CDR3 DNA reads TGTGCCAGCTCACCACCCGAAAAGGGGGGGAATAACTATGGCTACACCTTC. The chain joins TRBV18 to TRBJ1-2; a possible D gene is TRBD1 (6 bases). The CDR3 sequence is 17 residues long. The V end was cut by 0 bases, the J end by 1 base, with 15 bases between. CDR1 is KGHSH, CDR2 LQKENI, per germline.

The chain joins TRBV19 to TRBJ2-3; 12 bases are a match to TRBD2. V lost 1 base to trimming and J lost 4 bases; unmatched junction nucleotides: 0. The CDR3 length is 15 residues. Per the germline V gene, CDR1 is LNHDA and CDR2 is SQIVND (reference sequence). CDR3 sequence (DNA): TGTGCCAGTAGTATAGGACTAGCGGGAGCAGATACGCAGTATTTT. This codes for CASSIGLAGADTQYF. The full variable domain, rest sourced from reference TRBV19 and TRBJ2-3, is DGGITQSPKYLFRKEGQNVTLSCEQNLNHDAMYWYRQDPGQGLRLIYYSQIVNDFQKGDIAEGYSVSREKKESFPLTVTSAQKNPTAFYLCASSIGLAGADTQYFGPGTRLTVL.

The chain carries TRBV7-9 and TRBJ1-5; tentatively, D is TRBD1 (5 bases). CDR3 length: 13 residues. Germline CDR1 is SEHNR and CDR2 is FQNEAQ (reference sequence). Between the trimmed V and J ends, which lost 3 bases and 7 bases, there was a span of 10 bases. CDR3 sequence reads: CASSFTDSQPQHF. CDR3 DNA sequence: TGTGCCAGCAGCTTTACAGACAGCCAGCCCCAGCATTTT.

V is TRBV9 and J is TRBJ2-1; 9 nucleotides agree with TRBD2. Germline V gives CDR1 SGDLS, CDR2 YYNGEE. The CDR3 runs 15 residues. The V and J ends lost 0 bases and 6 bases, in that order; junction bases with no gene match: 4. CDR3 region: CASSVGVAGVNEQFF. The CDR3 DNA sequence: TGTGCCAGCAGCGTAGGGGTAGCGGGGGTCAATGAGCAGTTCTTC.